This TCR beta chain appears in the sequencing data of a study of cytomegalovirus exposure and HLA in healthy donors. Study-level findings and limits: There were reportedly fewer N-insertions in an Asian-associated ancestry cluster than the approximately 670-donor mean, in a later analysis.

CDR1 is SNHLY and CDR2 is FYNNEI in the germline V gene. CDR3 length: 14 residues. The V and J ends lost 5 bases and 3 bases, in that order; junction bases with no gene match: 4. On this clone itself: Antigen unknown.

Primers: 60 Vbeta forward and 13 Jbeta reverse. Here immunoSEQ multiplex PCR was the method, and the copy in TCRdb shows in-frame clones only, minus some. Among under 200,000 clones listed, 80% to 85% were seen once. This receptor was identified in a man aged 30 to 39 in good health and CMV-seronegative. Sequencing was done on a sample of PBMCs. The chain recombines TRBV2 with TRBJ2-7; 10 bases are shared with TRBD1. In DNA form, the CDR3 reads TGTGCCAGCAGTCCGACAGGGGGCATCTACGAGCAGTACTTC. This translates into CASSPTGGIYEQYF.